A single sample is the source of the 11 T cell receptor beta chains below, sequenced in a study of cytomegalovirus exposure and HLA in healthy donors. This PCR relied on a set of 60 Vbeta primers and 13 Jbeta primers. The assay was immunoSEQ multiplex PCR, and TCRdb's table has in-frame clones only and misses some. The table records about 200,000 clones, 75% to 80% of them present only once. The source material was PBMCs. These TCRs come from a woman aged 25 to 39 in good health and CMV-seropositive.

The J gene is TRBJ2-7, the V gene TRBV5-1; possibly TRBD2 for D (5 bases). The V gene's germline CDR1 is SGHRS and CDR2 YFSETQ. Trimming removed 0 bases from V and 2 bases from J, with 12 bases in between. The CDR3 has 15 residues. The CDR3 protein is CASSLAGRVTYEQYF. CDR3 nucleotide sequence: TGCGCCAGCAGCTTGGCCGGGCGGGTAACCTACGAGCAGTACTTC.

The rearrangement joins TRBV12-5 to TRBJ2-1; tentative D call: TRBD1 (6 bases). The CDR3 consists of 14 residues. The V gene's germline CDR1 is LGHNT and CDR2 FRNRAP. V shed 0 bases and J shed 4 bases, with 7 bases lying between them. CDR3 sequence: CASGLVTGYNEQFF. The CDR3 bases are TGTGCTAGTGGTTTGGTAACAGGGTACAATGAGCAGTTCTTC. Full variable domain (outside the CDR3, taken from reference TRBV12-5 and TRBJ2-1): DARVTQTPRHKVTEMGQEVTMRCQPILGHNTVFWYRQTMMQGLELLAYFRNRAPLDDSGMPKDRFSAEMPDATLATLKIQPSEPRDSAVYFCASGLVTGYNEQFFGPGTRLTVL.

The chain couples TRBV7-6 to TRBJ2-3; D is undetermined. CDR1 and CDR2 from the germline V gene are SGHVS and FNYEAQ. V was pared by 5 bases and J by 0 bases, with 12 bases between. CDR3 size: 15 residues. The CDR3 DNA is TGTGCCAGCAGCCTCCATGCTACTAGCACAGATACGCAGTATTTT. As protein: CASSLHATSTDTQYF.

The chain has TRBV5-1 and TRBJ2-1; TRBD2 aligns across 15 bases. The germline gives CDR1 SGHRS, CDR2 YFSETQ. Trimming cost V 3 bases and J 0 bases; bases outside gene matches: 4. This CDR3 is 18 amino acids long. In DNA form, the CDR3 reads TGCGCCAGCAGCTCGGGACTAGCGGGGGGTAGCTCCTACAATGAGCAGTTCTTC. This translates into CASSSGLAGGSSYNEQFF. Full variable domain (rest looked up from reference TRBV5-1 and TRBJ2-1): KAGVTQTPRYLIKTRGQQVTLSCSPISGHRSVSWYQQTPGQGLQFLFEYFSETQRNKGNFPGRFSGRQFSNSRSEMNVSTLELGDSALYLCASSSGLAGGSSYNEQFFGPGTRLTVL.

This chain uses TRBV7-3 with TRBJ2-7, with 8 bases fitting TRBD1. The CDR3 runs 14 residues. CDR1 and CDR2 (germline): SGHTA, FQGTGA. The trim removed 7 bases at V and 2 bases at J, leaving 7 bases unmatched. The CDR3 reads CASITGTGPYEQYF. In DNA form, the CDR3 reads TGTGCCAGCATCACCGGGACAGGACCCTACGAGCAGTACTTC.

This sequence joins TRBV4-1 and TRBJ2-1; the match to TRBD2 covers 9 bases. Germline CDR1 MGHRA, CDR2 YSYEKL. After removal of 0 bases from V and 5 bases from J, the junction contained 5 bases not matched to a gene. The CDR3 totals 16 residues. CDR3 region: CASSQEGAGGDNEQFF. CDR3 nucleotides: TGCGCCAGCAGCCAAGAGGGAGCGGGGGGAGACAATGAGCAGTTCTTC.

This clone was seen a handful of times. V gene TRBV6-5 combines with J gene TRBJ2-7; maybe TRBD2 (6 bases). V was trimmed by 0 bases and J by 1 base, leaving 10 bases between them. This CDR3 contains 15 residues. Looked up from germline, CDR1 is MNHEY and CDR2 is SVGAGI. CDR3 in DNA: TGTGCCAGCAGTTACTCGGAGGGATGGTCCTACGAGCAGTACTTC. It translates to CASSYSEGWSYEQYF.

The V gene is TRBV6-4, the J gene TRBJ2-1; D might be TRBD2 (6 bases). The CDR3 has 14 amino acids. V lost 3 bases and J 5 bases, leaving 11 bases between the germline ends. The germline gives CDR1 MRHNA, CDR2 SNTAGT. The CDR3 DNA reads TGTGCCAGCAGTGATTTTAGCGGAAACAATGAGCAGTTCTTC. Translation: CASSDFSGNNEQFF.

The chain recombines TRBV18 with TRBJ1-4; 8 bases fit TRBD1. The CDR3 contains 16 residues. Germline assignment: CDR1 KGHSH and CDR2 LQKENI. J gave up 0 bases and V 6 bases, and 6 bases lay outside the gene matches. This chain's CDR3 is CASSRTGRATNEKLFF. The CDR3 region has the DNA TGTGCCAGCTCTCGGACAGGGCGCGCAACTAATGAAAAACTGTTTTTT.

CDR3 sequence reads: CSVEQRESTDTQYF. CDR3 DNA sequence: TGCAGCGTTGAACAGCGGGAAAGCACAGATACGCAGTATTTT. The chain links TRBV29-1 to TRBJ2-3; 7 nucleotides line up with TRBD2. The germline V gene encodes CDR1 SQVTM and CDR2 ANQGSEA. This CDR3 spans 14 amino acids. V was pared by 2 bases and J by 0 bases, with 2 bases of the junction left unmatched.

The chain combines TRBV7-9 with TRBJ2-5; TRBD2 matches at 13 bases. The CDR3 is 16 amino acids. J lost 5 bases, V lost 0 bases, and 3 bases had no gene match. Germline lookup yields CDR1 SEHNR and CDR2 FQNEAQ (reference sequence). CDR3 sequence (DNA): TGTGCCAGCAGCTTAGCCACTAGCGGGGGGGCTGAGACCCAGTACTTC. Encoded protein: CASSLATSGGAETQYF.